This T cell receptor (beta chain) appears in the sequencing data of a study of cytomegalovirus exposure and HLA in healthy donors. Points from the study as a whole: TRBV6-2, TRBV6-3 and some other V segments were unresolvable in 87-base-pair reads. The classifier was said to identify cytomegalovirus status with high specificity and sensitivity.

As to this clone: Its cognate antigen is unknown.

At sampling all donors were nominally healthy, likely with unrecorded immune exposures. The germline CDR1 and CDR2 sequences are SGHTA and FQGNSA. The J segment lost 4 bases and the V segment lost 3 bases, leaving 4 bases of the junction unmatched. The CDR3 runs to 15 residues. This PCR relied on a set of 60 Vbeta primers and 13 Jbeta primers. The data were produced by immunoSEQ multiplex PCR, yet TCRdb's version contains in-frame clones alone and is incomplete. The sample contains around 120,000 clones, over 60% of which appear only once. This chain uses TRBV7-2 with TRBJ2-1; 9 bases align to TRBD2. The receptor was derived from a woman aged 40 to 55 in good health and CMV-seronegative. Sequencing was carried out using PBMCs. The CDR3 DNA reads TGTGCCAGCAGCTTCGGACTAGCGACGTACAATGAGCAGTTCTTC. It is translated as CASSFGLATYNEQFF.